This T cell receptor (beta chain) comes out of a study of early T cells in non-severe SARS-CoV-2 infection. Looking at the study overall: Sequencing of bulk RNA from unsorted whole blood was done, without chain pairing.

Trimming cost V 10 bases and J 0 bases, with 22 bases left between them. CDR3 size: 17 residues. Germline V gene data show CDR1 as MNHEY and CDR2 as SMNVEV (reference sequence). Unique molecular identifiers tagged individual cDNA molecules. TCRdb redid the calling of the 5' RACE reads with MiXCR, one entry per CDR3 protein. This table holds 100,000 to 120,000 distinct CDR3 sequences, 9% to 14% found once. What was sequenced was whole blood. This receptor was taken from an adult who was a healthcare worker with PCR-confirmed SARS-CoV-2 infection or an uninfected control (not recorded which). The V call is TRBV27, the J call TRBJ2-1; possibly TRBD1 for D (6 bases). The chain's CDR3 is CATIPGWGPHSYNEQFF. In DNA, the CDR3 is TGTGCCACCATACCCGGGTGGGGGCCTCACTCCTACAATGAGCAGTTCTTC.